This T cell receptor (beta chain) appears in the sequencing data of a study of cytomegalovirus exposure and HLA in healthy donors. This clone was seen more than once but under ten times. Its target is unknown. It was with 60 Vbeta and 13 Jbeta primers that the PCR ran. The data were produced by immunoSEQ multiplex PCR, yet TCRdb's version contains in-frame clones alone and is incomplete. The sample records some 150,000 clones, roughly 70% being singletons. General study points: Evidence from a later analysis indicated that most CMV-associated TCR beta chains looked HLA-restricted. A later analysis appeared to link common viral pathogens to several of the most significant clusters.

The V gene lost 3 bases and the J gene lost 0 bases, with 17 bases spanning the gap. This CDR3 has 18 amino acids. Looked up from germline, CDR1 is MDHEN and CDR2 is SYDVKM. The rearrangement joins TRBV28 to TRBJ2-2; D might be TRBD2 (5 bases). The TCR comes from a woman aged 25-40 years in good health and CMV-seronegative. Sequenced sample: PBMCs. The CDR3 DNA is TGTGCCAGCAGTTTCAGCGGAGTAGGCCACCCGAACACCGGGGAGCTGTTTTTT. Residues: CASSFSGVGHPNTGELFF.